The clone carrying this T cell receptor beta chain showed up just a few times. The sample belongs to a study of regulatory T cells in long-lasting Graves disease. The ends lost 0 bases at V and 5 bases at J; junction bases unmatched: 6. Germline V CDR1 and CDR2: SGHRS, YFSETQ. This CDR3 region has 15 residues. Arm-PCR of CDR3 regions with iRepertoire HTBI primers generated TCR beta libraries. MiXCR was run by TCRdb on the multiplex PCR reads, yielding one entry per CDR3 protein. Of a few hundred thousand distinct CDR3 sequences in the sample, about a fifth were seen once. The time point denotes: persistent/refractory GD, antithyroid drugs over 5 years with positive TRAb. Following extraction of RNA from PBMCs, that RNA was used to make the TCR library.

The clonotype was recovered from a female donor with Graves disease. The sample was peripheral blood mononuclear cells (PBMCs), taken when the disease was refractory, from a patient treated with antithyroid drugs. This chain joins TRBV5-1 and TRBJ2-7; 9 bases line up with TRBD1. The CDR3 DNA reads as TGCGCCAGCAGCTTGGAGGGACAGGGCATAGACGAGCAGTACTTC. Protein: CASSLEGQGIDEQYF. Combining the CDR3 with reference TRBV5-1 and TRBJ2-7 gives the whole variable domain KAGVTQTPRYLIKTRGQQVTLSCSPISGHRSVSWYQQTPGQGLQFLFEYFSETQRNKGNFPGRFSGRQFSNSRSEMNVSTLELGDSALYLCASSLEGQGIDEQYFGPGTRLTVT.